The clone carrying this T cell receptor (beta chain) was seen ten or more times. Its target is not known. No cell sorting was done before RNA was extracted from the tissue. Chemotherapy-naive patients with new lung cancer underwent thoracic surgery in China, August–late 2014. This specimen belongs to a study of tumor and adjacent non-tumor tissue in lung cancer. Overall study results and limits: Patients with more diverse tumor TCRs had worse survival. Tumor repertoires had a smaller top 100 clone share than normal lung. Compared with tumor, normal lung showed significantly lower TCR diversity.

After removal of 4 bases from V and 4 bases from J, the junction contained 14 bases not matched to a gene. This CDR3 is built from 17 residues. Germline V lookup: CDR1 MNHEY, CDR2 SVGAGI. Three rounds of nested PCR, following a modified ARM-PCR protocol, produced the TCRbeta library. TCRdb re-analysed the multiplex PCR reads in MiXCR, keeping a single row per CDR3 protein. The sample holds about 80,000 distinct CDR3 sequences, around 70% seen once. V usage is TRBV6-5 and J usage is TRBJ1-1, with TRBD1 matching over 8 bases. The sequence was obtained from a woman aged 40 to 50 with non-small cell lung cancer. Sequencing input: lung tumor tissue. CDR3 in amino acids: CASSSPNPTGGGTEAFF. The CDR3 nucleotides read TGTGCCAGCAGTTCGCCTAACCCCACAGGGGGTGGCACTGAAGCTTTCTTT.